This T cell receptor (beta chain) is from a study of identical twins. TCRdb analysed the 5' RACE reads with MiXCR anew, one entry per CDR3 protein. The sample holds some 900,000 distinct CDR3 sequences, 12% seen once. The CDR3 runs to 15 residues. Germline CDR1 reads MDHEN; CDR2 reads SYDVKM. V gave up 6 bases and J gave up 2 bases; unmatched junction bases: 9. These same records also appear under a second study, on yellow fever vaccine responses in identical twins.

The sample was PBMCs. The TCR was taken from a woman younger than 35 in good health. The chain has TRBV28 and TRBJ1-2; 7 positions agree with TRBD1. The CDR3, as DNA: TGTGCCAGCAGCCCCGGGGGCAGGGGGAACTATGGCTACACCTTC. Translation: CASSPGGRGNYGYTF.